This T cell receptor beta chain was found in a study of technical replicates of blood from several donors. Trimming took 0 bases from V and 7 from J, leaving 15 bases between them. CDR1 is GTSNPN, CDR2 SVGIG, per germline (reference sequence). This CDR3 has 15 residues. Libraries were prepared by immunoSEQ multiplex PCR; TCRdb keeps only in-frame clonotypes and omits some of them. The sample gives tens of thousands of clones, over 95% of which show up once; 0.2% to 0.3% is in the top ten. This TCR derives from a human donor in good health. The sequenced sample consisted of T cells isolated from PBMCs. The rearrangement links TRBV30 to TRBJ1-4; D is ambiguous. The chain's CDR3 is CAWSVPGLTGEKLFF. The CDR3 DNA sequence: TGTGCCTGGAGTGTACCCGGACTAACGGGTGAAAAACTGTTTTTT.